What follows is one T cell receptor beta chain and its context. The clone's antigen remains unknown. One base away there is no much larger clone; base qualities are not given. The library came from RT-PCR. Sequencer: Illumina HiSeq 2500. The raw public data were reprocessed by TCRdb itself: fastp quality trimming at Q25, MiXCR clonotype calling, in-frame beta chains only. Every CDR3 protein is listed once, alongside the most common genes and DNA of its rows. This sample holds tens of thousands of distinct CDR3 sequences; around four fifths were observed only once. The ten top clones hold about 5% of the sample. This sample stems from a study of yellow fever vaccine responses in identical twins listed by TCRdb under 2018. Background on the whole study: Focusing on identical twins, the study followed the T cell clones that responded to the vaccine, and did so with precision.

CDR3 length: 16 amino acids, cysteine to phenylalanine. Kept here is only the CDR3 DNA, which spans 48 bases and is read in frame from base 1. V loses 5 bases of germline sequence and J loses 1 base, and the interval between the two ends is 17 bases. The germline V gene supplies CDR1 SGHNT and CDR2 YENEEA. The paper's findings and limits, for the study overall: The T cell response to vaccination in identical twins was reported by the authors to appear partly convergent and partly personalized.

The TCR comes from a woman aged 18 to 35 who received the yellow fever vaccine. Donor details come from another sample of the same person, matched by shared clones. The input for sequencing was T cells from blood (PBMCs), unsorted or a sorted subset (not recorded which), taken before or after yellow fever vaccination (not recorded which). Recombination connected TRBV11-3 to TRBJ2-5, with the D gene tentatively TRBD1 or TRBD2, based on 6 matching bases in each. The CDR3 corresponds to CASSPRGGGFQETQYF. The nucleotides are TGTGCCAGCAGCCCCCGAGGGGGAGGCTTCCAAGAGACCCAGTACTTC. Reference TRBV11-3 and TRBJ2-5 proteins supply the regions before and after the CDR3; the full variable domain is: EAGVVQSPRYKIIEKKQPVAFWCNPISGHNTLYWYLQNLGQGPELLIRYENEEAVDDSQLPKDRFSAERLKGVDSTLKIQPAELGDSAVYLCASSPRGGGFQETQYFGPGTRLLVL.